This TCR beta chain was documented in a study of blood T cell repertoires in COVID-19. Study-level information: T cells, B-cell-depleted T cells, or PBMCs provided the cDNA or gDNA that served as material.

Cohorts were assigned according to the clinical history that participants reported. The trim removed 8 bases at V and 0 bases at J, leaving 0 bases unmatched. This CDR3 comprises 13 residues. CDR1 and CDR2 from the germline V gene are SGHAT and FQNNGV. As handled by the study authors: Amplification from reference gene primers served as the basis for estimated nucleated cell counts. Sequencing used immunoSEQ multiplex PCR; TCRdb keeps in-frame clones, though not all of them. Clone size and V and J calls were adopted from that table, with D and trimming inferred from the DNA. Among around 190,000 clones listed, around 80% were seen once.

This sequence joins TRBV11-2 and TRBJ1-1, with 10 positions matching TRBD1. The specimen sequenced was PBMCs or T cells enriched from blood (not recorded which). The clonotype originates from a woman aged 50 to 60 with acute COVID-19. CDR3 in DNA: TGTGCCAGCGACAGGGGGCTGAACACTGAAGCTTTCTTT. Translated, it gives CASDRGLNTEAFF.